This T cell receptor (beta chain) was identified during a study of beta chain features in type 1 diabetes. Study-wide points: Type 1 diabetes patients had TCRB CDR3s that were shorter (moderately but significantly so) in all four CD4+ subsets. Type 1 diabetes patients showed fewer insertions and more deletions at VDJ junctions.

V dropped 2 bases and J dropped 8 bases, with 9 bases sitting between them. The germline gives CDR1 GTSNPN, CDR2 SVGIG (reference sequence). This CDR3 spans 11 amino acids. This clone was counted many times. Its target is unknown. Every isolated RNA sample was fully reverse transcribed, so sequencing captured expressed TCRB transcripts. Average reads for naive, central memory and regulatory T cell samples were about 3.57 million. Only in-frame clones appear in the TCRdb table, and some are missing; sequencing was by immunoSEQ multiplex PCR. The table lists a few hundred thousand clones, about 15% of them singletons.

The sequence was obtained from a young man in good health. The sample was naive CD4+ T cells from blood. This rearrangement joins TRBV30 to TRBJ1-2, with unresolved D. CDR3 in amino acids: CAWSRRSGYTF. DNA of the CDR3: TGTGCCTGGAGTCGGAGGTCCGGCTACACCTTC. The full variable domain, its missing parts supplied by reference TRBV30 and TRBJ1-2, is SQTIHQWPATLVQPVGSPLSLECTVEGTSNPNLYWYRQAAGRGLQLLFYSVGIGQISSEVPQNLSASRPQDRQFILSSKKLLLSDSGFYLCAWSRRSGYTFGSGTRLTVV.